This T cell receptor beta chain was captured in a study of control samples from healthy donors and cancer patients. The repertoire was sequenced with immunoSEQ multiplex PCR; TCRdb's copy has only in-frame clones and lacks some. The sample has about 150,000 clones, approximately 94% seen once. CDR3 length equals 15 residues. CDR1 MNHEY and CDR2 SMNVEV come from the germline V gene (reference sequence). V lost 3 bases and J lost 1, with 13 bases in between. This TCR was recovered from a woman in her 40s in good health. The J gene is TRBJ2-7, the V gene TRBV27; D is unresolved. Input material: blood. The CDR3, as DNA: TGTGCCAGCAGTTTGAGTGACGGAATGTCCTACGAGCAGTACTTC. Amino acids: CASSLSDGMSYEQYF.